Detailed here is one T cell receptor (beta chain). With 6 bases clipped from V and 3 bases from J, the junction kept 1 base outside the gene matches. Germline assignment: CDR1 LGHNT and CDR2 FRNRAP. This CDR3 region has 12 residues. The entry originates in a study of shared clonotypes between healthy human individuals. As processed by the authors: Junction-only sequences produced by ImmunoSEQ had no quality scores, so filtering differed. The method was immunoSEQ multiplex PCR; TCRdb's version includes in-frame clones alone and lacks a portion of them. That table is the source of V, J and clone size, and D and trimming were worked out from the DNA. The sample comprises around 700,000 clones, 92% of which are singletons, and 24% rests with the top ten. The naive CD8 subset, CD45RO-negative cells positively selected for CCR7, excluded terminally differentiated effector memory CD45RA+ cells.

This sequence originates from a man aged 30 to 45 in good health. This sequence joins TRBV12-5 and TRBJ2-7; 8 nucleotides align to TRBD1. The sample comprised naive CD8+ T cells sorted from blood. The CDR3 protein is CASGQGGYEQYF. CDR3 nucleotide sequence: TGTGCTAGTGGACAGGGGGGCTACGAGCAGTACTTC.